This TCR beta chain was captured by sequencing in a study of shared clonotypes between healthy human individuals. Germline CDR1 is GTSNPN and CDR2 is SVGIG (reference sequence). V shed 3 bases and J 3 bases; nucleotides not matched to a gene: 8. This CDR3 region has 14 residues. Positive CCR7 selection of CD45RO-negative cells yielded the naive CD8 cells, and terminally differentiated effector memory CD45RA+ cells were excluded. Original analysis: With immunoSEQ giving junction-only sequences and no quality scores, filtering differed. Clones were sequenced by immunoSEQ multiplex PCR, and TCRdb holds only the in-frame ones, with some missing. The DNA was the basis for D and trimming; V, J and clone size are from that table. This sample has around 1.9 million clones; approximately 94% occur once, and the top ten carry around 1.7%.

This receptor was identified in a man younger than 35 in good health. Some clones in this sample may be carry-over from other donors' samples. The sequenced sample was naive CD8+ T cells from PBMCs. The chain couples TRBV30 to TRBJ2-7; 7 nucleotides align to TRBD2. CDR3 residues: CAWSFWGGSYEQYF. CDR3 sequence (DNA): TGTGCCTGGAGCTTCTGGGGCGGGAGCTACGAGCAGTACTTC.